Listed below are T cell receptor beta chains from one sample, sequenced in a study of blood T cell repertoires in COVID-19. Data came from immunoSEQ multiplex PCR; TCRdb stores just in-frame clones and leaves some out. The sample shows around 270,000 clones, less than 90% of them seen only once. The sample consisted of peripheral blood. These receptors were obtained from a woman aged 40 to 49 who had recovered from COVID-19. The CDR3 runs from the conserved cysteine through the conserved F or W. The order of the fields is D gene, J gene, V gene, clone size, CDR3 protein, CDR3 DNA. D genes are given only for firm matches. Expanded clones are given a class, and other clones once, few, many or no size at all.

TRBD2	TRBJ2-1	TRBV29-1	-	CSVGLAGGNEQFF	TGCAGCGTTGGTCTAGCGGGGGGGAATGAGCAGTTCTTC
-	TRBJ2-2	TRBV18	-	CASSLRDTGELFF	TGTGCCAGCTCACTCAGGGATACCGGGGAGCTGTTTTTT
-	TRBJ2-5	TRBV10-1	-	CASEQAQETQYF	TGCGCATCGGAACAGGCCCAAGAGACCCAGTACTTC
-	TRBJ1-2	TRBV19	-	CASSIGRANYGYTF	TGTGCCAGTAGTATCGGGAGAGCTAACTATGGCTACACCTTC
-	TRBJ2-3	TRBV3-1/TRBV3-2	-	CASSQVSGTDTQYF	TGTGCCAGCAGCCAAGTATCGGGGACAGATACGCAGTATTTT
-	TRBJ1-6	TRBV4-1	-	CASSQDLQGKSPLHF	TGCGCCAGCAGCCAAGATCTTCAGGGGAAATCACCCCTCCACTTT
TRBD2	TRBJ2-3	TRBV7-3	few	CASSFTSGGADTQYF	TGTGCCAGCAGCTTTACTAGCGGGGGGGCAGATACGCAGTATTTT
-	TRBJ1-3	TRBV4-2	once	CASSQAISRGYGNTIYF	TGTGCCAGCAGCCAAGCTATTTCCCGGGGGTACGGAAACACCATATATTTT
TRBD1	TRBJ2-2	TRBV12-3/TRBV12-4	-	CASSTTGAGELFF	TGTGCCAGCAGCACGACAGGGGCCGGGGAGCTGTTTTTT
TRBD2	TRBJ2-5	TRBV4-2	few	CASSPLAGGSQETQYF	TGTGCCAGCAGCCCTCTAGCGGGGGGTTCCCAAGAGACCCAGTACTTC
-	TRBJ1-1	TRBV4-2	-	CASSQDPQVGSTEAFF	TGTGCCAGCAGCCAAGATCCCCAGGTAGGGAGCACTGAAGCTTTCTTT
TRBD1	TRBJ1-2	TRBV24-1	-	CATSEGDRGGYTF	TGTGCCACCTCGGAGGGGGACAGGGGTGGCTACACCTTC
-	TRBJ1-5	TRBV28	-	CASSLEGRGWQPQHF	TGTGCCAGCAGTTTAGAGGGGCGGGGATGGCAGCCCCAGCATTTT
-	TRBJ1-2	TRBV28	-	CASIQTGSAGYTF	TGTGCCAGCATTCAAACAGGGAGTGCTGGCTACACCTTC
TRBD1	TRBJ1-5	TRBV28	-	CASRTGAGNQPQHF	TGTGCCAGCAGGACAGGGGCCGGAAATCAGCCCCAGCATTTT
TRBD2	TRBJ2-5	TRBV9	-	CASSVGRGGRQETQYF	TGTGCCAGCAGCGTAGGTCGCGGGGGACGCCAAGAGACCCAGTACTTC
TRBD1	TRBJ1-1	TRBV6-5	-	CASSYNRGITEAFF	TGTGCCAGCAGTTATAACAGGGGGATCACTGAAGCTTTCTTT
-	TRBJ1-1	TRBV7-3	-	CASSSGPNTEAFF	TGTGCCAGCAGCTCTGGCCCCAACACTGAAGCTTTCTTT
-	TRBJ1-5	TRBV19	-	CASSTQGYSNQPQHF	TGTGCCAGTAGTACCCAGGGATATAGCAATCAGCCCCAGCATTTT
TRBD1	TRBJ1-4	TRBV7-6	-	CASSLTQGRNNEKLFF	TGTGCCAGCAGCTTAACACAGGGGCGAAATAATGAAAAACTGTTTTTT
-	TRBJ1-6	TRBV3-1/TRBV3-2	few	CASSQFERGSPLHF	TGTGCCAGCAGCCAATTCGAAAGGGGTTCACCCCTCCACTTT
-	TRBJ2-2	TRBV6-5	-	CASRTRQGGTGELFF	TGTGCCAGCAGAACCCGACAGGGAGGCACCGGGGAGCTGTTTTTT
TRBD1	TRBJ1-6	TRBV28	once	CASSLGTGTGLIGGSPLHF	TGTGCCAGCAGTTTGGGTACCGGGACAGGCCTCATCGGGGGTTCACCCCTCCACTTT
TRBD1	TRBJ1-4	TRBV6-5	-	CASSYPGQGEEKLFF	TGTGCCAGCAGTTACCCGGGACAGGGAGAGGAAAAACTGTTTTTT
-	TRBJ1-1	TRBV6-5	once	CASRAYPGQNTEAFF	TGTGCCAGCAGGGCCTACCCGGGTCAGAACACTGAAGCTTTCTTT
-	TRBJ1-1	TRBV6-5	-	CASSRHTEAFF	TGTGCCAGCAGCCGACATACTGAAGCTTTCTTT
TRBD1	TRBJ1-6	TRBV4-2	-	CASSQEGQGLSPLHF	TGTGCCAGCAGCCAAGAGGGACAGGGGTTGTCACCCCTCCACTTT
TRBD1	TRBJ2-1	TRBV6-4	-	CASSGGTGGDEQFF	TGTGCCAGCAGTGGCGGGACAGGGGGCGATGAGCAGTTCTTC
-	TRBJ1-1	TRBV6-1	-	CASSDGQRTEAFF	TGTGCCAGCAGTGACGGACAGCGGACTGAAGCTTTCTTT
TRBD2	TRBJ2-1	TRBV30	few	CAWSTDSGSDPLEKFF	TGTGCCTGGAGTACCGATAGCGGGTCTGATCCCTTGGAGAAGTTCTTC
-	TRBJ2-1	TRBV7-3	-	CASSLSGYSYNEQFF	TGTGCCAGCAGCTTAAGCGGGTACTCCTACAATGAGCAGTTCTTC
-	TRBJ2-1	TRBV6-5	-	CASRTGDNEQFF	TGTGCCAGCAGAACCGGGGACAATGAGCAGTTCTTC
TRBD1	TRBJ1-2	TRBV7-2	few	CASSLGQGYGYTF	TGTGCCAGCAGCTTAGGACAGGGCTATGGCTACACCTTC
-	TRBJ2-1	TRBV2	-	CASAGGSSYNEQFF	TGTGCCAGCGCTGGCGGAAGCTCCTACAATGAGCAGTTCTTC
-	TRBJ1-4	TRBV2	-	CASSEGGGWKLFF	TGTGCCAGCAGCGAGGGGGGGGGTTGGAAACTGTTTTTT
TRBD1	TRBJ2-7	TRBV27	-	CASSTKRQGPAYEQYF	TGTGCCAGCAGTACCAAAAGACAGGGGCCTGCCTACGAGCAGTACTTC
TRBD1	TRBJ2-6	TRBV6-5	-	CASGRGGAGANVLTF	TGTGCCAGCGGCCGAGGGGGCGCTGGGGCCAACGTCCTGACTTTC
-	TRBJ1-3	TRBV4-2	-	CASSRNRAAGNTIYF	TGTGCCAGCAGCCGCAACAGGGCGGCTGGAAACACCATATATTTT
TRBD2	TRBJ2-7	TRBV7-6	-	CASSTLKRSGGAYEQYF	TGTGCCAGCAGTACCCTAAAGAGGAGCGGGGGAGCCTACGAGCAGTACTTC
-	TRBJ1-2	TRBV10-3	-	CAISALEGGYTF	TGTGCCATCAGTGCCCTAGAAGGAGGCTACACCTTC
TRBD2	TRBJ2-1	TRBV9	-	CASSVLAGAANEQFF	TGTGCCAGCAGCGTTCTAGCGGGGGCTGCCAATGAGCAGTTCTTC